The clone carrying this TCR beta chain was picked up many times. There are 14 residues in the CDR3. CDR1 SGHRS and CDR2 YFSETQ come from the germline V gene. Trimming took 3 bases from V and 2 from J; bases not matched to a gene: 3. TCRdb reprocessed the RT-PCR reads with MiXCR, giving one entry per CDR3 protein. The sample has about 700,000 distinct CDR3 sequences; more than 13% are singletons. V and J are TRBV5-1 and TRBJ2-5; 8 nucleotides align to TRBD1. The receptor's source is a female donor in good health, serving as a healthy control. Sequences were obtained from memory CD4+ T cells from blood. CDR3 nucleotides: TGCGCCAGCAGCTCCTACAGGGGGCAAGAGACCCAGTACTTC. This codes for CASSSYRGQETQYF. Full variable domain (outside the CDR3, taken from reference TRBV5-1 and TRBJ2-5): KAGVTQTPRYLIKTRGQQVTLSCSPISGHRSVSWYQQTPGQGLQFLFEYFSETQRNKGNFPGRFSGRQFSNSRSEMNVSTLELGDSALYLCASSSYRGQETQYFGPGTRLLVL.